The 14 T cell receptor beta chains below were found in one sample sequenced in a study of shared clonotypes between healthy human individuals. TCRdb's table, derived via immunoSEQ multiplex PCR, lists solely in-frame clones and lacks some. The sample yields approximately 530,000 clones, around 96% seen once. Specimen: naive CD4+ T cells sorted from blood. The subset is: CD45RA+ positively selected. These receptor sequences come from a woman in her 30s in good health.

The gene calls are TRBV7-8 and TRBJ2-1; 12 positions match TRBD2. The germline CDR1 and CDR2 sequences are SGHVS and FQNEAQ. This CDR3 spans 18 amino acids. Trimming cost V 2 bases and J 3 bases; bases outside gene matches: 8. Here the CDR3 DNA reads TGTGCCAGCAGCTTACGCGGACTAGCGGGATTCAACTACAATGAGCAGTTCTTC. This translates into CASSLRGLAGFNYNEQFF.

The genes are TRBV14 and TRBJ2-5; D call uncertain. Trimming took off 3 bases at V and 3 bases at J, with 14 bases between the two ends. Germline V CDR1 and CDR2: SGHDN, FVKESK. The CDR3 extends over 15 amino acids. The CDR3 region has the DNA TGTGCCAGCAGCCACCGCACCCCTAGGAAAGAGACCCAGTACTTC. Its protein product is CASSHRTPRKETQYF.

The chain carries TRBV28 and TRBJ1-1; D uncertain. The germline CDR1 and CDR2 sequences are MDHEN and SYDVKM. This CDR3 region has 12 residues. V was shortened by 5 bases and J by 8 bases, with 12 bases between the two germline ends. The DNA for the CDR3 is TGTGCCAGCAGTGCGGACGGTTGGGAAGCTTTCTTT. Its translation: CASSADGWEAFF. Looking up the rest from reference TRBV28 and TRBJ1-1 gives the full variable domain: DVKVTQSSRYLVKRTGEKVFLECVQDMDHENMFWYRQDPGLGLRLIYFSYDVKMKEKGDIPEGYSVSREKKERFSLILESASTNQTSMYLCASSADGWEAFFGQGTRLTVV.

This sequence joins TRBV27 and TRBJ2-2, with no clear D. V lost 6 bases and J 1 base, leaving 6 bases between the germline ends. Germline CDR1 is MNHEY and CDR2 is SMNVEV (reference sequence). The CDR3 is made up of 13 amino acids. The CDR3 is CASSRQNTGELFF. The CDR3, as DNA: TGTGCCAGCAGCCGTCAGAACACCGGGGAGCTGTTTTTT.

The rearrangement joins TRBV6-1 to TRBJ1-3; D is uncertain. V was trimmed by 1 base and J by 4 bases, leaving 8 bases between them. CDR3 size: 14 residues. Germline V gives CDR1 MNHNS, CDR2 SASEGT. CDR3 in DNA: TGTGCCAGCAGTGAAGTCCTCACAGGAAACACCATATATTTT. It is translated as CASSEVLTGNTIYF.

This chain connects TRBV27 to TRBJ1-6, with D tentatively TRBD1 (5 bases). Germline V CDR1 and CDR2: MNHEY, SMNVEV (reference sequence). CDR3 size: 14 residues. V was pared by 4 bases and J by 7 bases, with 11 bases between. CDR3 nucleotide sequence: TGTGCCAGCAGTTCGGGGGGATACAATTCACCCCTCCACTTT. It codes for CASSSGGYNSPLHF.

This chain joins TRBV28 and TRBJ2-5, with D uncertain. The germline V gene has CDR1 MDHEN and CDR2 SYDVKM. This CDR3 region has 11 residues. The V end lost 9 bases, the J end lost 5 bases, and 10 bases lay between the germline ends. CDR3 sequence reads: CASQTGETQYF. CDR3 nucleotide sequence: TGTGCCAGTCAGACTGGGGAGACCCAGTACTTC.

J is TRBJ1-5 and V is TRBV7-8; D is unclear. Germline-derived CDR1 and CDR2 are SGHVS and FQNEAQ. CDR3 size: 11 residues. V shed 8 bases and J shed 4 bases, with 6 bases lying between them. CDR3 loop: CASGRNQPQHF. The CDR3 DNA is TGTGCCAGCGGACGTAATCAGCCCCAGCATTTT.

The chain uses TRBV5-1 and TRBJ2-5; tentative D call: TRBD2 (5 bases). The germline V gene encodes CDR1 SGHRS and CDR2 YFSETQ. The CDR3 spans 14 residues. Trimming left V 0 bases short and J 5 bases short, with 11 bases between. The CDR3 loop reads CASSLEGVGETQYF. CDR3 in DNA: TGCGCCAGCAGCTTGGAGGGAGTCGGGGAGACCCAGTACTTC.

V and J are TRBV28 and TRBJ2-5; D possibly corresponds to TRBD2 (6 bases). This CDR3 has 18 residues. Germline V lookup: CDR1 MDHEN, CDR2 SYDVKM. V lost 5 bases, J lost 5 bases, and 27 bases lay in between. Written as DNA, the CDR3 is TGTGCCAGCAGTCGGGGGAAAGAGGGCTCTGTGATTGCGGAGACCCAGTACTTC. This sequence encodes CASSRGKEGSVIAETQYF.

The rearrangement joins TRBV30 to TRBJ2-7, with TRBD2 matching 12 bases. CDR1 is GTSNPN and CDR2 is SVGIG in the germline V gene (reference sequence). CDR3 length: 14 residues. The junction had 2 bases not matched to a gene; V was cut back by 2 bases and J by 3 bases. The chain's CDR3 is CAWSQLAGGYEQYF. CDR3 nucleotide sequence: TGTGCCTGGAGTCAACTAGCGGGGGGCTACGAGCAGTACTTC.

The J gene is TRBJ2-1, the V gene TRBV10-2; TRBD2 matches 8 bases. V shed 3 bases, J shed 8 bases, and the junction held 6 bases outside the gene matches. The CDR3 covers 14 residues. In germline, CDR1 is WSHSY, CDR2 SAAADI. Written as DNA, the CDR3 is TGCGCCAGCAGTGATCCGGGAGGGTTTCATGAGCAGTTCTTC. It encodes CASSDPGGFHEQFF.

DNA for the CDR3: TGTGCCAGCAGCTCTGCGGGACAGGGGTACACTGAAGCTTTCTTT. Its protein product is CASSSAGQGYTEAFF. This sequence joins TRBV28 and TRBJ1-1; 10 bases align to TRBD1. Germline CDR1 MDHEN, CDR2 SYDVKM. Trimming cost V 6 bases and J 3 bases; bases outside gene matches: 7. This CDR3 comprises 15 residues.

The chain is built from TRBV20-1 and TRBJ2-7, with TRBD1 identical over 7 bases. The germline V gene encodes CDR1 DFQATT and CDR2 SNEGSKA (reference sequence). The CDR3 is made up of 11 amino acids. Germline trimming cut 5 bases from V and 5 bases from J; bases unmatched to any gene: 3. The CDR3 here is CSAPTGDEQYF. For the CDR3, the DNA is TGCAGTGCTCCCACAGGGGACGAGCAGTACTTC.